This TCR beta chain was identified during a study of blood T cell repertoires in COVID-19. Study context: The United States, Italy and Spain provided the acute and convalescent COVID-19 samples. In each case, the material was cDNA or gDNA derived from T cells, B-cell-depleted T cells, or PBMCs.

The study assigned cohorts using participant-reported clinical history. Germline V gene data show CDR1 as MNHEY and CDR2 as SVGAGI. Trimming at V came to 6 bases and at J to 2 bases, leaving 5 bases not matched to a gene. The CDR3 covers 14 residues. Method: immunoSEQ multiplex PCR; TCRdb's copy keeps in-frame clones and lacks some. This table has approximately 200,000 clones, 80% to 90% appearing once. This TCR derives from a woman aged 25-40 years who had been exposed to COVID-19. The rearrangement joins TRBV6-5 to TRBJ1-2, with 8 positions matching TRBD1. Sequenced: PBMCs or T cells enriched from blood (not recorded which). The CDR3 DNA follows: TGTGCCAGCAGGAGACAGGGGTGGAACTATGGCTACACCTTC. Translating gives CASRRQGWNYGYTF.